This T cell receptor (beta chain) derives from a study of shared clonotypes between healthy human individuals. Turning to this clone: As yet, its antigen is unknown.

The germline V gene has CDR1 SGHDT and CDR2 YYEEEE. The CDR3 has 17 residues. Germline trimming cut 2 bases from V and 2 bases from J; bases unmatched to any gene: 11. The material for each subset, its genomic DNA, was split evenly across several immunoSEQ plates. Measured with immunoSEQ multiplex PCR; TCRdb has only the in-frame clones, and not every one. The sample carries over a million clones, around three quarters recorded once. Whole-study findings and limits: The authors expected sequencing depth to affect clonotype sharing among donors.

The TCR was taken from a man in his late teens or twenties in good health. Some clones in this sample may be carry-over from other donors' samples. Sample: memory CD4+ T cells from PBMCs. The subset: CD45RA-negative fraction. V gene TRBV5-6 combines with J gene TRBJ2-3, with TRBD2 matching over 7 bases. The CDR3 is CASSFLLASGDTDTQYF. DNA for the CDR3: TGTGCCAGCAGCTTTCTCCTGGCCAGCGGGGACACAGATACGCAGTATTTT.